A selection of T cell receptor beta chains follows, all from one sample in a study of blood T cell repertoires in COVID-19. Repertoires were generated with immunoSEQ multiplex PCR, while TCRdb's copy carries only in-frame clones and drops some. The sample holds roughly 20,000 clones; 89% are singletons and the top ten take roughly 6%. The sequenced sample was peripheral blood. These receptors were collected from a human donor in a cohort sampled during active COVID-19. Each CDR3 is given with its conserved first and last residue. The D gene is left open where the match is weak.

v_call	d_call	j_call	cdr3_length	cdr3_aa
TRBV9	NA	TRBJ1-1	13	CASSTQVNTEAFF
TRBV3-1/TRBV3-2	NA	TRBJ2-7	15	CASSQDGGLFYEQYF
TRBV7-3	NA	TRBJ2-7	14	CASSLGQHNYEQYF
TRBV18	TRBD2	TRBJ2-7	13	CASSKAGAVEQYF
TRBV11-2	TRBD1	TRBJ1-1	16	CASSLATGQGWNEAFF
TRBV5-1	TRBD1	TRBJ1-2	14	CASSLGQGFYGYTF
TRBV5-4	TRBD1	TRBJ1-6	16	CASRQQGPRFGSPLHF
TRBV6-6	TRBD2	TRBJ2-7	15	CASTQTSGFSYEQYF
TRBV5-6	NA	TRBJ2-7	11	CASARGFEQYF
TRBV28	TRBD2	TRBJ2-6	16	CASSRGRAFGANVLTF
TRBV6-5	TRBD1	TRBJ1-4	15	CASQDREGGGEKLFF
TRBV9	TRBD1	TRBJ2-2	15	CASSSRDSNTGELFF
TRBV2	TRBD2	TRBJ2-3	14	CASRTSGFRDTQYF
TRBV30	NA	TRBJ1-1	14	CAWDVGQPNTEAFF
TRBV2	TRBD2	TRBJ2-1	19	CASIEGETAGVKGYNEQFF
TRBV7-9	TRBD1	TRBJ1-4	18	CASSLGQGVGTGDEKLFF
TRBV5-8	NA	TRBJ1-1	11	CASSYYTEAFF
TRBV4-1	TRBD1	TRBJ2-7	17	CASSQDPVGQSSYEQYF
TRBV10-3	TRBD2	TRBJ2-7	15	CAISDLAGETEEQYF
TRBV2	TRBD1	TRBJ2-7	14	CASSTGTGVYEQYF
TRBV7-9	NA	TRBJ1-1	14	CASSGDPGNTEAFF
TRBV11-2	TRBD2	TRBJ2-1	15	CASSLDGGRGDEQFF
TRBV3-1/TRBV3-2	NA	TRBJ1-5	15	CASSQDREWGQPQHF
TRBV19	NA	TRBJ2-7	19	CASSMALDSTKPYTYEQYF
TRBV9	TRBD1	TRBJ1-1	15	CASSSGGLSNTEAFF
TRBV5-4	TRBD1	TRBJ1-2	13	CASSFDRGYGYTF